This T cell receptor beta chain was obtained from a study of blood T cell repertoires in COVID-19. In the study overall: From T cells, B-cell-depleted T cells, or PBMCs came the material, which was cDNA or gDNA.

Data came from immunoSEQ multiplex PCR; TCRdb stores just in-frame clones and leaves some out. The table has 95,000 to 150,000 clones, around 74% seen once. The ends were cut back, 2 bases at V and 3 bases at J, with 8 bases in the middle. Germline CDR1 reads LNHNV; CDR2 reads YYDKDF (reference sequence). The CDR3 runs to 13 residues. This rearrangement joins TRBV15 to TRBJ2-7, with D perhaps TRBD2 (5 bases). This receptor was taken from a man aged 55 to 70 with acute or convalescent COVID-19. Sequencing was done on a sample of peripheral blood. The CDR3 loop reads CATSRTGNYEQYF. CDR3 sequence (DNA): TGTGCCACCAGCAGAACGGGGAACTACGAGCAGTACTTC.